The 7 T cell receptor beta chains below all came from one sample that was sequenced in a study of blood T cell repertoires in COVID-19. Sequencing used immunoSEQ multiplex PCR; TCRdb keeps in-frame clones, though not all of them. The sample carries fewer than 120,000 clones, approximately 68% recorded once. The material sequenced was peripheral blood. The receptors derive from a woman aged 55 to 70 with acute or convalescent COVID-19.

The chain couples TRBV18 to TRBJ1-2; no firm D call. Germline-derived CDR1 and CDR2 are KGHSH and LQKENI. Trimming cost V 1 base and J 5 bases, with 8 bases left between them. The CDR3 totals 13 residues. The CDR3 here is CASSPQEGYGYTF. As DNA, the CDR3 is TGTGCCAGCTCACCACAGGAGGGATATGGCTACACCTTC.

This clone has only a few counts. The rearrangement links TRBV30 to TRBJ2-7; D possibly corresponds to TRBD1 (6 bases). Trimming pared 3 bases from V and 3 bases from J, leaving 21 bases between. Germline V gene data show CDR1 as GTSNPN and CDR2 as SVGIG (reference sequence). The length of the CDR3 is 16 residues. CDR3 in DNA: TGTGCCTGGAGCGCAATACTTTCGACAGGAAACTACGAGCAGTACTTC. Protein: CAWSAILSTGNYEQYF.

The J gene is TRBJ1-3, the V gene TRBV5-6; 7 bases align to TRBD1. The germline CDR1 and CDR2 sequences are SGHDT and YYEEEE. J lost 0 bases, V lost 5 bases, and 8 bases had no gene match. This CDR3 has 16 residues. CDR3 sequence: CASSYTGDSSGNTIYF. The DNA for the CDR3 is TGTGCCAGCAGTTATACAGGGGACAGCTCTGGAAACACCATATATTTT.

This rearrangement joins TRBV6-5 to TRBJ2-5; D call uncertain. Germline loops: CDR1 MNHEY, CDR2 SVGAGI. Trimming took off 7 bases at V and 1 base at J, with 13 bases between the two ends. The length of the CDR3 is 14 residues. CDR3 coding DNA: TGTGCCAGCAATAGTCCTCGTTTCCAAGAGACCCAGTACTTC. It encodes CASNSPRFQETQYF.

The table lists this clone with a count of one. This chain joins TRBV28 and TRBJ1-5; 7 bases are shared with TRBD1. V was clipped by 4 bases and J by 3 bases; unmatched bases: 6. The CDR3 has 15 amino acids. Germline-derived CDR1 and CDR2 are MDHEN and SYDVKM. CDR3 coding DNA: TGTGCCAGCAGTTCCTACAGGGGACCCAATCAGCCCCAGCATTTT. Encoded protein: CASSSYRGPNQPQHF.

V usage is TRBV11-2 and J usage is TRBJ2-2, with 9 bases fitting TRBD1. Germline CDR1 and CDR2: SGHAT and FQNNGV. This CDR3 has 17 amino acids. V trimming: 4 bases; J trimming: 4 bases; junction bases outside the gene matches: 10. CDR3 sequence: CASSSRGGTGFTGELFF. The CDR3 nucleotides are TGTGCCAGCAGCTCAAGGGGGGGGACAGGGTTCACCGGGGAGCTGTTTTTT.

The J gene is TRBJ2-5, the V gene TRBV9; 11 bases agree with TRBD2. Germline V gene data show CDR1 as SGDLS and CDR2 as YYNGEE. The CDR3 contains 16 residues. Germline trimming cut 2 bases from V and 4 bases from J; bases unmatched to any gene: 7. The CDR3 DNA reads as TGTGCCAGCAGCGTTTTTAGCGGGGGGGCCGGAGAGACCCAGTACTTC. This encodes CASSVFSGGAGETQYF.